A single sample gave rise to the 20 T cell receptor beta chains below, sequenced in a study of T cell responses to AZD1222 COVID-19 vaccine. The data were produced by immunoSEQ multiplex PCR, yet TCRdb's version contains in-frame clones alone and is incomplete. The sample includes under 95,000 clones, 85% to 90% of them seen just once. The material was peripheral blood, obtained on day 0 of AZD1222 vaccination. Source of these receptors: an adult in good health.

V gene TRBV18 combines with J gene TRBJ2-1; D gene unclear. V dropped 3 bases and J dropped 15 bases, with 12 bases sitting between them. Germline assignment: CDR1 KGHSH and CDR2 LQKENI. This CDR3 contains 11 residues. CDR3 loop: CASSPGTKSFF. Here the CDR3 DNA reads TGTGCCAGCTCACCCGGAACGAAGTCGTTCTTC.

This chain connects TRBV27 to TRBJ1-1; D is possibly TRBD1 (5 bases). The V and J ends lost 5 bases and 4 bases respectively, with 14 bases between them. The CDR3 length is 14 residues. The germline gives CDR1 MNHEY, CDR2 SMNVEV (reference sequence). CDR3 bases: TGTGCCAGCAGTCTTGGGGGGTTGGGCACTGAAGCTTTCTTT. This encodes CASSLGGLGTEAFF.

The chain uses TRBV5-6 and TRBJ1-6, with a possible D match to TRBD1 (6 bases). This CDR3 spans 15 amino acids. Deletions cut 0 bases from V and 5 bases from J, with 9 bases between. The V gene's germline CDR1 is SGHDT and CDR2 YYEEEE. CDR3 in DNA: TGTGCCAGCAGCTTGGGCGGACAGCATAATTCACCCCTCCACTTT. It is translated as CASSLGGQHNSPLHF.

The rearrangement joins TRBV4-3 to TRBJ2-5; no definite D call. V dropped 1 base and J dropped 5 bases, with 5 bases sitting between them. The CDR3 has 12 amino acids. Per the germline V gene, CDR1 is LGHNA and CDR2 is YSLEER. Written as DNA, the CDR3 is TGCGCCAGCAGCCAAGGCCGGGAGACCCAGTACTTC. Its protein product is CASSQGRETQYF.

This sequence joins TRBV6-2 or TRBV6-3 and TRBJ1-1, with TRBD1 matching 8 bases. Germline assignment: CDR1 MNHEY and CDR2 SVGEGT. The CDR3 has 17 amino acids. Losses at the gene ends were 4 bases for V and 2 bases for J; bases not matched to a gene: 12. CDR3 bases: TGTGCCAGCAGTTTCGAAATAGGGACAGGTGGAAACACTGAAGCTTTCTTT. Its protein is CASSFEIGTGGNTEAFF.

V is TRBV30 and J is TRBJ1-3; 8 bases agree with TRBD1. The trim removed 6 bases at V and 7 bases at J, leaving 2 bases unmatched. The CDR3 covers 11 residues. Germline CDR1 GTSNPN, CDR2 SVGIG (reference sequence). DNA of the CDR3: TGTGCCTGTCGACAGGGGAACACCATATATTTT. Its protein is CACRQGNTIYF.

The chain recombines TRBV6-5 with TRBJ2-3; tentatively, D is TRBD2 (5 bases). V was shortened by 0 bases and J by 5 bases, with 12 bases between the two germline ends. Germline CDR1 reads MNHEY; CDR2 reads SVGAGI. CDR3 size: 15 residues. CDR3 region: CASSYSGRRVDTQYF. The DNA for the CDR3 is TGTGCCAGCAGTTACTCGGGCAGGCGGGTAGATACGCAGTATTTT.

The chain couples TRBV13 to TRBJ1-3; D unclear. The CDR3 has 13 amino acids. CDR1 and CDR2 from the germline V gene are PRHDT and FYEKMQ (reference sequence). V lost 2 bases to trimming and J lost 3 bases, with 5 bases between them. The CDR3 spells CASSLRYGNTIYF. As DNA, the CDR3 is TGTGCCAGCAGCTTACGGTATGGAAACACCATATATTTT.

The V gene is TRBV18, the J gene TRBJ2-7; D may be TRBD1 (6 bases). The ends were cut back, 0 bases at V and 0 bases at J, with 15 bases in the middle. Germline-derived CDR1 and CDR2 are KGHSH and LQKENI. There are 17 residues in the CDR3. In DNA form, the CDR3 reads TGTGCCAGCTCACCACCCGAAGGGCAGGGGAGCTCCTACGAGCAGTACTTC. It specifies CASSPPEGQGSSYEQYF.

This chain joins TRBV24-1 and TRBJ2-7; D is uncertain. CDR3 length: 14 amino acids. Germline CDR1 reads KGHDR; CDR2 reads SFDVKD. Deletions cut 8 bases from V and 4 bases from J, with 17 bases between. Written as DNA, the CDR3 is TGTGCCACCAACCTTTCCGGGTCAAAATACGAGCAGTACTTC. Amino acids: CATNLSGSKYEQYF.

This clone was seen once. This chain joins TRBV5-1 and TRBJ2-2; D remains unclear. The CDR3 covers 15 residues. V dropped 0 bases and J dropped 0 bases, with 6 bases sitting between them. Germline lookup yields CDR1 SGHRS and CDR2 YFSETQ. The CDR3 loop is CASSLAGSNTGELFF. The CDR3 bases are TGCGCCAGCAGCTTGGCCGGGTCGAACACCGGGGAGCTGTTTTTT.

The V call is TRBV21-1, the J call TRBJ2-3; the table gives TRBD1 as D, unverified against the DNA. TRBV21-1 constitutes a pseudogene. CDR3 length equals 19 residues. In DNA form, the CDR3 reads TGTGCCAGCAGCAAAGGAGGGGTAGGGGGCCGCCCCGCTAAGCATACGCAGTATTTT. This gives the protein CASSKGGVGGRPAKHTQYF.

V usage is TRBV6-5 and J usage is TRBJ2-2; D might be TRBD1 or TRBD2, each matching 5 bases. Trimming stripped 4 bases from V and 3 bases from J, with 15 bases between. Germline values: CDR1 MNHEY, CDR2 SVGAGI. This CDR3 is built from 16 residues. CDR3 region: CASSSAGTGYTGELFF. DNA for the CDR3: TGTGCCAGCAGTTCCGCCGGGACGGGATACACCGGGGAGCTGTTTTTT.

As concerns this clone: Sequence at one end of the junction differs from germline and may be a read error. The V call is TRBV5-5, the J call TRBJ1-1; D is undetermined. The CDR3 extends over 11 amino acids. The germline V gene encodes CDR1 SGHKS and CDR2 YYEKEE (reference sequence). In DNA, the CDR3 is TGTGCCAGCAGACAGAACGCTGAAGCTTTCTTT. Translating it yields CASRQNAEAFF.

V is TRBV5-1 and J is TRBJ1-4; D remains ambiguous. V dropped 4 bases and J dropped 3 bases, with 16 bases sitting between them. This CDR3 has 16 amino acids. Per germline, CDR1 SGHRS and CDR2 YFSETQ. The CDR3 DNA is TGCGCCAGCAGCCCTGGATGGGCGGACCCTAATGAAAAACTGTTTTTT. Amino acids: CASSPGWADPNEKLFF.

This chain's CDR3 is CASRDNEQFF. DNA of the CDR3: TGTGCCAGCAGAGACAATGAGCAGTTCTTC. The chain uses TRBV28 and TRBJ2-1; D is unclear. With 6 bases removed from V and 5 bases from J, the gap between germline ends came to 2 bases. This CDR3 comprises 10 residues. CDR1 and CDR2 (germline): MDHEN, SYDVKM.

The V gene is TRBV5-4, the J gene TRBJ2-3, with 12 positions matching TRBD2. The CDR3 runs to 17 residues. From germline, CDR1 is SGHNT and CDR2 YYREEE (reference sequence). With 4 bases clipped from V and 8 bases from J, the junction kept 14 bases outside the gene matches. The DNA for the CDR3 is TGTGCCAGCAGCCGGGTGGGGACTAGCGGGCTCTCAGGTACGCAGTATTTT. This codes for CASSRVGTSGLSGTQYF.

The V and J genes are TRBV7-9 and TRBJ2-1; 11 bases match TRBD2. J was trimmed by 1 base and V by 4 bases; bases with no gene match: 6. Looked up from germline, CDR1 is SEHNR and CDR2 is FQNEAQ (reference sequence). The CDR3 loop spans 17 amino acids. CDR3 sequence (DNA): TGTGCCAGCAGCTCACTAGCGGGGGTCTTATCCTACAATGAGCAGTTCTTC. Protein: CASSSLAGVLSYNEQFF.

The chain employs TRBV30 and TRBJ1-2; 7 bases align to TRBD1. The germline V gene encodes CDR1 GTSNPN and CDR2 SVGIG (reference sequence). V lost 8 bases and J lost 7; bases outside the gene matches: 13. The CDR3 spans 13 residues. The CDR3 region is CARKQEGAGGYTF. In DNA form, the CDR3 reads TGTGCCCGGAAACAGGAGGGGGCTGGTGGCTACACCTTC.

The chain is built from TRBV7-9 and TRBJ2-7, with 9 bases fitting TRBD1. CDR1 and CDR2 (germline): SEHNR, FQNEAQ (reference sequence). The CDR3 runs to 14 residues. V trimming: 4 bases; J trimming: 2 bases; junction bases outside the gene matches: 3. CDR3 loop: CASSYGTGPYEQYF. CDR3 coding DNA: TGTGCCAGCAGCTATGGGACAGGGCCCTACGAGCAGTACTTC.